This T cell receptor (beta chain) was found in a study of cytomegalovirus exposure and HLA in healthy donors. Study-level information: Sequencing of about 179 million T cells in an earlier analysis found 120 million or so unique TCR beta sequences.

The PCR contained 60 Vbeta and 13 Jbeta primers. The assay was immunoSEQ multiplex PCR, and TCRdb's table has in-frame clones only and misses some. The sample records tens of thousands of clones, roughly 80% being singletons. This CDR3 region has 15 residues. The V end was cut by 10 bases, the J end by 0 bases, with 19 bases between. Germline loops: CDR1 SNHLY, CDR2 FYNNEI. The chain couples TRBV2 to TRBJ2-7; D is unclear. The material sequenced was PBMCs. This receptor was obtained from a woman in her thirties or forties in good health and CMV-seropositive. CDR3: CAILTLVTDSYEQYF. In nucleotides, the CDR3 is TGTGCCATACTCACTTTGGTCACCGACTCCTACGAGCAGTACTTC.